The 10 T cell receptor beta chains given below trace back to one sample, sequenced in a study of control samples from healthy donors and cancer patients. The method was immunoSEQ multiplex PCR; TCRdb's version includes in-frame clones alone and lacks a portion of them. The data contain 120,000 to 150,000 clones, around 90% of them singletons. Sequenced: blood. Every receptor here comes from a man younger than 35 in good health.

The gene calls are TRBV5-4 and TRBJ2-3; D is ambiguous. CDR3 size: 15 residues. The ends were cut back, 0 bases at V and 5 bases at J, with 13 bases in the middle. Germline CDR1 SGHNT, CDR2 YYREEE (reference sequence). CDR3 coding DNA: TGTGCCAGCAGCTTGGACGGCCGTGTGGAAGATACGCAGTATTTT. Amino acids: CASSLDGRVEDTQYF.

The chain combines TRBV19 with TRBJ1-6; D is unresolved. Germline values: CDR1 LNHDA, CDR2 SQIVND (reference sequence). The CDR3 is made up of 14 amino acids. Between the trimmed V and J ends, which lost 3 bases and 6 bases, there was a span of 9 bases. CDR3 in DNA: TGTGCCAGTAGTATCGGGGAAGGTAATTCACCCCTCCACTTT. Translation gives CASSIGEGNSPLHF.

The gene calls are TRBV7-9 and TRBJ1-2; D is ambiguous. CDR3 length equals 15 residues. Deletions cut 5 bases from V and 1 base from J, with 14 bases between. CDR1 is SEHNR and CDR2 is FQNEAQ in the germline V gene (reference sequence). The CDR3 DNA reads TGTGCCAGCAGCCTGCAGGAGGTTTTTAACTATGGCTACACCTTC. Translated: CASSLQEVFNYGYTF. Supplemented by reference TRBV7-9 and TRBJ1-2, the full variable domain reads DTGVSQNPRHKITKRGQNVTFRCDPISEHNRLYWYRQTLGQGPEFLTYFQNEAQLEKSRLLSDRFSAERPKGSFSTLEIQRTEQGDSAMYLCASSLQEVFNYGYTFGSGTRLTVV.

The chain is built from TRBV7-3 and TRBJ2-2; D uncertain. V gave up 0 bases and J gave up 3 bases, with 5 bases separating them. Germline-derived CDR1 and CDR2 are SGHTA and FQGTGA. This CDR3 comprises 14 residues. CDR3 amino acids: CASSLTKDTGELFF. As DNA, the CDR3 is TGTGCCAGCAGCTTAACAAAGGACACCGGGGAGCTGTTTTTT.

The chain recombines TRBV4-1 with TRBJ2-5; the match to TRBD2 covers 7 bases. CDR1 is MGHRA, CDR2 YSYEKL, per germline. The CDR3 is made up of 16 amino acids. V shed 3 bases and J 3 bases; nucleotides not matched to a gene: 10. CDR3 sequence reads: CASSHPGRLAEETQYF. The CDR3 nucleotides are TGCGCCAGCAGCCACCCCGGTAGACTAGCTGAAGAGACCCAGTACTTC.

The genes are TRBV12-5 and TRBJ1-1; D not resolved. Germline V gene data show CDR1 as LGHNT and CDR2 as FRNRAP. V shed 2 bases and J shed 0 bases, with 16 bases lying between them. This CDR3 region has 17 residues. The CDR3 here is CASGLLVKEGMNTEAFF. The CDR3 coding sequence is TGTGCTAGTGGTTTGTTGGTTAAAGAAGGCATGAACACTGAAGCTTTCTTT.

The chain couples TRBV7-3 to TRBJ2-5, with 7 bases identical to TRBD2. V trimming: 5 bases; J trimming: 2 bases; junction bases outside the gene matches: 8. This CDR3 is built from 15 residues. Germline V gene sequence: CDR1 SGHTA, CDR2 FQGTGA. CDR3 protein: CASSASGTEQETQYF. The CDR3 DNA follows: TGTGCCAGCAGCGCCAGCGGGACGGAACAAGAGACCCAGTACTTC.

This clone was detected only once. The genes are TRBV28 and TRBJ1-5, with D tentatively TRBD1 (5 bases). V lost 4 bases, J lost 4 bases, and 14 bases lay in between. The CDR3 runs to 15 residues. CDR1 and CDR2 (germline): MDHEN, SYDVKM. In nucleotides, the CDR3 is TGTGCCAGCAGTTACCAGTGGGGCAATAATCAGCCCCAGCATTTT. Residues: CASSYQWGNNQPQHF.

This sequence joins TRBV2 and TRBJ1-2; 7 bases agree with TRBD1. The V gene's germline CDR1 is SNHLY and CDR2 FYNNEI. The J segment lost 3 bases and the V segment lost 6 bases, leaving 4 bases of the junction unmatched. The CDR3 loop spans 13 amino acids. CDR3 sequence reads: CASRGQFDYGYTF. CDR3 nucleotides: TGTGCCAGCAGGGGACAGTTTGACTATGGCTACACCTTC. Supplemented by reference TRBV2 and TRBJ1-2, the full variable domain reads EPEVTQTPSHQVTQMGQEVILRCVPISNHLYFYWYRQILGQKVEFLVSFYNNEISEKSEIFDDQFSVERPDGSNFTLKIRSTKLEDSAMYFCASRGQFDYGYTFGSGTRLTVV.

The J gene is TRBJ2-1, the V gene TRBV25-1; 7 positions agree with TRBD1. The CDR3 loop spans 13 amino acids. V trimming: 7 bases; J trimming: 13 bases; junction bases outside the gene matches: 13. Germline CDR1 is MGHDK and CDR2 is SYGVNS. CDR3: CASTSLQGVGQFF. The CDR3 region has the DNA TGTGCCAGCACGTCCCTTCAGGGGGTTGGACAGTTCTTC.